One sample yielded the 23 T cell receptor beta chains listed below, sequenced in a study of identifying expanded T cells in peripheral blood. TCRdb keeps only in-frame clones here, not all; method: immunoSEQ multiplex PCR. The data show roughly 120,000 clones, approximately 90% seen once. Sequencing was done on a sample of blood. These receptor sequences come from a person aged 18 to 70 in good health.

The V call is TRBV5-6, the J call TRBJ1-2, with a weak D call TRBD1 (5 bases). From germline, CDR1 is SGHDT and CDR2 YYEEEE. This CDR3 is 14 amino acids long. Trimming removed 4 bases at V and 2 bases at J, with 12 bases between. CDR3 in DNA: TGTGCCAGCAGCGAAGGACGGGGGAACTATGGCTACACCTTC. Protein sequence: CASSEGRGNYGYTF.

The rearrangement uses TRBV4-2 and TRBJ1-1; possibly TRBD1 for D (5 bases). Trimming left V 5 bases short and J 6 bases short, with 28 bases between. The CDR3 loop spans 18 amino acids. Per the germline V gene, CDR1 is LGHNA and CDR2 is YNFKEQ. CDR3 sequence reads: CASSKKEGILLTGPEAFF. CDR3 DNA sequence: TGTGCCAGCAGCAAGAAGGAGGGGATTCTCCTCACTGGCCCTGAAGCTTTCTTT.

The rearrangement joins TRBV7-9 to TRBJ2-5, with a possible D match to TRBD2 (5 bases). The CDR3 runs 11 residues. Germline V gene sequence: CDR1 SEHNR, CDR2 FQNEAQ (reference sequence). V was clipped by 8 bases and J by 5 bases, with 9 bases between them. CDR3 protein: CASGSGETQYF. CDR3 DNA: TGTGCCAGCGGGTCGGGGGAGACCCAGTACTTC.

The gene calls are TRBV9 and TRBJ2-3; no firm D call. Trimming shortened V by 7 bases and J by 0 bases, and 18 bases separated the two germline ends. CDR3 length: 16 residues. CDR1 and CDR2 from the germline V gene are SGDLS and YYNGEE. CDR3 region: CASGKLSTVSTDTQYF. The CDR3 nucleotides are TGTGCCAGCGGGAAACTTTCCACGGTTAGCACAGATACGCAGTATTTT.

The chain combines TRBV5-1 with TRBJ2-2; D is unclear. CDR1 SGHRS and CDR2 YFSETQ come from the germline V gene. CDR3 length equals 14 residues. Between the trimmed V and J ends, which lost 0 bases and 4 bases, there was a span of 7 bases. CDR3: CASSLDSLTGELFF. CDR3 DNA sequence: TGCGCCAGCAGCTTGGATAGTCTCACCGGGGAGCTGTTTTTT.

This clone was detected only once. The chain recombines TRBV25-1 with TRBJ2-7, with D possibly being TRBD1 (5 bases). The J call is uncertain, as TRBJ2-5 better fits the DNA end. Germline CDR1 MGHDK, CDR2 SYGVNS. The CDR3 is made up of 13 amino acids. The CDR3 protein is CASSERRGETQYF. The CDR3 DNA is TGTGCCAGCAGTGAAAGAAGGGGAGAGACCCAGTACTTC.

A single count supports this clone. CDR3: CASSLESSQYF. DNA for the CDR3: TGTGCCAGCAGCCTCGAGAGCAGTCAGTACTTC. The chain recombines TRBV14 with TRBJ2-7; D gene unclear. Germline CDR1 SGHDN, CDR2 FVKESK. The CDR3 is 11 amino acids. Trimming left V 4 bases short and J 10 bases short, with 11 bases between.

V is TRBV15 and J is TRBJ1-1; no clear D gene. V lost 0 bases and J 10 bases, leaving 15 bases between the germline ends. Per germline, CDR1 LNHNV and CDR2 YYDKDF (reference sequence). The CDR3 sequence is 14 residues long. CDR3 in amino acids: CATSRDQGERVAFF. CDR3 sequence (DNA): TGTGCCACCAGCAGAGATCAAGGTGAGAGGGTAGCTTTCTTT.

V usage is TRBV18 and J usage is TRBJ1-1, with D perhaps TRBD1 (5 bases). The ends were cut back, 2 bases at V and 1 base at J, with 8 bases in the middle. Germline V CDR1 and CDR2: KGHSH, LQKENI. The CDR3 totals 14 residues. The CDR3 protein is CASSPGAGNTEAFF. For the CDR3, the DNA is TGTGCCAGCTCACCAGGGGCAGGGAACACTGAAGCTTTCTTT. Combining the CDR3 with reference TRBV18 and TRBJ1-1 gives the whole variable domain NAGVMQNPRHLVRRRGQEARLRCSPMKGHSHVYWYRQLPEEGLKFMVYLQKENIIDESGMPKERFSAEFPKEGPSILRIQQVVRGDSAAYFCASSPGAGNTEAFFGQGTRLTVV.

The chain combines TRBV10-2 with TRBJ1-5, with D unclear. Germline lookup yields CDR1 WSHSY and CDR2 SAAADI. V lost 2 bases and J 3 bases, leaving 20 bases between the germline ends. The CDR3 contains 18 residues. The CDR3 loop is CASSEPTGSRADNQPQHF. CDR3 sequence (DNA): TGCGCCAGCAGTGAGCCTACCGGGTCGAGGGCGGACAATCAGCCCCAGCATTTT.

The sample holds a few counts of this clone. This rearrangement joins TRBV5-6 to TRBJ2-7; weak D call: TRBD1 (7 bases). The CDR3 totals 13 residues. Trimming pared 3 bases from V and 7 bases from J, leaving 14 bases between. The V gene's germline CDR1 is SGHDT and CDR2 YYEEEE. CDR3 DNA sequence: TGTGCCAGCAGCTGGCAGGGGGGTAGAGAGCAGTACTTC. Residues: CASSWQGGREQYF.

V is TRBV28 and J is TRBJ2-7; D might be TRBD1 (5 bases). V lost 6 bases and J lost 2, with 8 bases in between. Germline-derived CDR1 and CDR2 are MDHEN and SYDVKM. This CDR3 has 12 amino acids. CDR3 coding DNA: TGTGCCAGCAGCATCAGGGCCTACGAGCAGTACTTC. Its protein is CASSIRAYEQYF.

The rearrangement joins TRBV11-2 to TRBJ1-3, with D unresolved. With 6 bases removed from V and 0 bases from J, the gap between germline ends came to 15 bases. The CDR3 contains 16 residues. CDR1 is SGHAT, CDR2 FQNNGV, per germline. The CDR3 DNA reads TGTGCCAGCAGGATTGCCAGGACGGACTCTGGAAACACCATATATTTT. Protein: CASRIARTDSGNTIYF.

This rearrangement joins TRBV7-3 to TRBJ2-7; D is unresolved. Germline CDR1 reads SGHTA; CDR2 reads FQGTGA. The V end was cut by 1 base, the J end by 0 bases, with 10 bases between. This CDR3 has 15 residues. CDR3 protein: CASSLSVIDSYEQYF. CDR3 DNA sequence: TGTGCCAGCAGCTTAAGTGTGATAGACTCCTACGAGCAGTACTTC.

The chain couples TRBV2 to TRBJ2-1, with a tentative D call TRBD1 (6 bases). Germline V gene sequence: CDR1 SNHLY, CDR2 FYNNEI. CDR3 length: 14 residues. Trimming shortened V by 7 bases and J by 0 bases, and 10 bases separated the two germline ends. This chain's CDR3 is CASKQGSSYNEQFF. For the CDR3, the DNA is TGTGCCAGCAAGCAGGGGAGCTCCTACAATGAGCAGTTCTTC.

This sequence joins TRBV19 and TRBJ1-1, with TRBD1 as a possible D gene (5 bases). The germline V gene encodes CDR1 LNHDA and CDR2 SQIVND (reference sequence). This CDR3 contains 14 residues. The V and J ends lost 3 bases and 8 bases respectively, with 16 bases between them. CDR3 protein: CASSIDPAREEAFF. The DNA for the CDR3 is TGTGCCAGTAGTATTGATCCGGCCAGGGAGGAAGCTTTCTTT.

The J gene is TRBJ2-1, the V gene TRBV9, with 14 bases identical to TRBD2. Germline-derived CDR1 and CDR2 are SGDLS and YYNGEE. With V trimmed by 4 bases and J by 6 bases, 9 bases remained unmatched. The CDR3 is made up of 17 amino acids. The CDR3 sequence: CASSPRTSGGYINEQFF. The CDR3 DNA follows: TGTGCCAGCAGCCCTCGGACTAGCGGGGGGTACATCAATGAGCAGTTCTTC.

The gene calls are TRBV5-4 and TRBJ2-3; possibly TRBD1 or TRBD2 for D (5 bases each). Germline loops: CDR1 SGHNT, CDR2 YYREEE (reference sequence). This CDR3 is built from 14 residues. Trimming removed 2 bases at V and 0 bases at J, with 7 bases between. The CDR3 protein is CASSFRDSTDTQYF. The CDR3 DNA sequence: TGTGCCAGCAGCTTCAGGGACAGCACAGATACGCAGTATTTT.

The chain links TRBV7-2 to TRBJ1-1; D is possibly TRBD1 (6 bases). The CDR3 is made up of 17 amino acids. V lost 0 bases and J lost 5, with 19 bases in between. Germline V gene data show CDR1 as SGHTA and CDR2 as FQGNSA. This CDR3 is CASSLAGGAGFGTEAFF. The DNA of the CDR3 is TGTGCCAGCAGCTTAGCAGGGGGAGCGGGCTTTGGGACTGAAGCTTTCTTT. The full variable domain, in which reference TRBV7-2 and TRBJ1-1 provide the parts outside the CDR3, is GAGVSQSPSNKVTEKGKDVELRCDPISGHTALYWYRQSLGQGLEFLIYFQGNSAPDKSGLPSDRFSAERTGGSVSTLTIQRTQQEDSAVYLCASSLAGGAGFGTEAFFGQGTRLTVV.

This chain joins TRBV28 and TRBJ2-7; 12 nucleotides line up with TRBD2. The CDR3 is 16 residues long. Trimming took 4 bases from V and 2 from J; bases not matched to a gene: 6. The germline V gene encodes CDR1 MDHEN and CDR2 SYDVKM. The DNA for the CDR3 is TGTGCCAGCAGTTCTGGACTAGCGGGAACAGCCTACGAGCAGTACTTC. Translating gives CASSSGLAGTAYEQYF.

Only a few counts were recorded for this clone. The chain joins TRBV5-6 to TRBJ2-3; the match to TRBD1 covers 11 bases. The germline gives CDR1 SGHDT, CDR2 YYEEEE. After removal of 3 bases from V and 1 base from J, the junction contained 4 bases not matched to a gene. This CDR3 contains 16 residues. The CDR3 here is CASSSWTGGGTDTQYF. The CDR3 DNA is TGTGCCAGCAGCTCCTGGACAGGGGGCGGCACAGATACGCAGTATTTT.

V is TRBV28 and J is TRBJ1-2; D is uncertain. V was cut by 6 bases and J by 7 bases, with 21 bases left in between. Germline V lookup: CDR1 MDHEN, CDR2 SYDVKM. There are 15 residues in the CDR3. CDR3 residues: CASSTSGVGWSGYTF. The CDR3 DNA follows: TGTGCCAGCAGCACCTCCGGGGTCGGTTGGTCTGGCTACACCTTC.

The rearrangement uses TRBV7-9 and TRBJ1-2; D may be TRBD1 (6 bases). Germline loops: CDR1 SEHNR, CDR2 FQNEAQ (reference sequence). The CDR3 sequence is 13 residues long. Trimming stripped 5 bases from V and 6 bases from J, with 13 bases between. CDR3 nucleotide sequence: TGTGCCAGCAGCCTCAGGGGTGGGGATGGCTACACCTTC. It codes for CASSLRGGDGYTF.